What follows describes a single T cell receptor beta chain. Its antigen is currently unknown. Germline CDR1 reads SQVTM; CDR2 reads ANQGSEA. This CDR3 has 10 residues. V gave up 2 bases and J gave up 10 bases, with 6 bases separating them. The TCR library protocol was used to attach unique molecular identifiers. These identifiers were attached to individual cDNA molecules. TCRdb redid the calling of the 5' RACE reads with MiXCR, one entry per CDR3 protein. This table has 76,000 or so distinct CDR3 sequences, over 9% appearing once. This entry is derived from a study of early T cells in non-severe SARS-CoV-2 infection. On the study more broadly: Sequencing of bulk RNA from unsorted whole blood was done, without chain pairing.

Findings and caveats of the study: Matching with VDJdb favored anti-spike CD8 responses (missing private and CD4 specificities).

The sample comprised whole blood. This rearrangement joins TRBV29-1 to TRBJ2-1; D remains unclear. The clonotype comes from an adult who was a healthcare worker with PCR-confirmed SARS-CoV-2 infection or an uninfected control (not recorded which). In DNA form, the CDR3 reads TGCAGCGTTGAAACAGCGGAGCAGTTCTTC. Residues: CSVETAEQFF.